Below, 29 T cell receptor beta chains from the same sample are listed, as sequenced in a study of T cell changes during pregnancy in multiple sclerosis. The protocol was immunoSEQ multiplex PCR, while the TCRdb copy is restricted to in-frame clones and leaves out a portion. The data hold some 67,000 clones, with under 95% observed a single time. The sequencing used peripheral blood, collected after pregnancy. The receptor source for this set is a female donor with multiple sclerosis, enrolled in a pregnancy study.

Only one count was recorded for this clone. The genes are TRBV27 and TRBJ2-1, with a tentative D call TRBD1 (6 bases). This CDR3 contains 14 residues. Trimming took 8 bases from V and 6 from J, leaving 17 bases between them. Germline V CDR1 and CDR2: MNHEY, SMNVEV (reference sequence). Here the CDR3 DNA reads TGTGCCAGCTCAATTAAACAGGGTCGCAATGAGCAGTTCTTC. Translating it yields CASSIKQGRNEQFF.

This chain links TRBV11-2 with TRBJ2-5; TRBD2 aligns across 9 bases. Trimming took 8 bases from V and 4 from J; bases not matched to a gene: 11. This CDR3 region has 15 residues. Germline V gene data show CDR1 as SGHAT and CDR2 as FQNNGV. The CDR3 reads CASAGGAGGPETQYF. The CDR3 nucleotides read TGTGCCAGCGCTGGGGGGGCGGGAGGGCCAGAGACCCAGTACTTC. The complete variable domain, with remaining parts taken from reference TRBV11-2 and TRBJ2-5, reads EAGVAQSPRYKIIEKRQSVAFWCNPISGHATLYWYQQILGQGPKLLIQFQNNGVVDDSQLPKDRFSAERLKGVDSTLKIQPAKLEDSAVYLCASAGGAGGPETQYFGPGTRLLVL.

This clone was detected only once. J is TRBJ1-5 and V is TRBV7-2; a possible D gene is TRBD1 (6 bases). Germline assignment: CDR1 SGHTA and CDR2 FQGNSA. Trimming shortened V by 1 base and J by 0 bases, and 16 bases separated the two germline ends. This CDR3 has 18 residues. The CDR3 loop is CASSLVAGGTYSNQPQHF. CDR3 DNA sequence: TGTGCCAGCAGCTTAGTCGCGGGGGGCACCTATAGCAATCAGCCCCAGCATTTT.

V gene TRBV11-2 combines with J gene TRBJ1-2; 7 bases are a match to TRBD1. Trimming at V came to 0 bases and at J to 4 bases, leaving 8 bases not matched to a gene. The CDR3 is 16 amino acids. Germline V gene sequence: CDR1 SGHAT, CDR2 FQNNGV. In DNA form, the CDR3 reads TGTGCCAGCAGCTTAGATCTCTCAACAGGGGCCTATGGCTACACCTTC. Its protein is CASSLDLSTGAYGYTF.

V gene TRBV29-1 combines with J gene TRBJ2-7, with TRBD1 matching over 8 bases. Looked up from germline, CDR1 is SQVTM and CDR2 is ANQGSEA. This CDR3 spans 17 amino acids. The V segment lost 1 base and the J segment 3 bases; nucleotides outside the gene matches: 14. For the CDR3, the DNA is TGCAGCGTTGAAGGGGGAGGATTAGGACAGGGCGACTACGAGCAGTACTTC. It yields the protein CSVEGGGLGQGDYEQYF.

J is TRBJ2-1 and V is TRBV19; D might be TRBD2 (6 bases). The CDR3 is made up of 12 amino acids. V dropped 8 bases and J dropped 4 bases, with 9 bases sitting between them. Germline CDR1 is LNHDA and CDR2 is SQIVND (reference sequence). The chain's CDR3 is CASLGGYNEQFF. The CDR3 coding sequence is TGTGCCAGTTTGGGGGGTTACAATGAGCAGTTCTTC.

The chain employs TRBV14 and TRBJ2-1, with D possibly TRBD2 on 5 matching bases. This CDR3 spans 15 amino acids. The germline gives CDR1 SGHDN, CDR2 FVKESK. Trimming took 1 base from V and 4 from J, leaving 11 bases between them. CDR3 nucleotide sequence: TGTGCCAGCAGCCAAGTGGGAGTTGGTTACAATGAGCAGTTCTTC. It yields the protein CASSQVGVGYNEQFF.

J is TRBJ2-3 and V is TRBV7-2; 8 positions match TRBD2. Per the germline V gene, CDR1 is SGHTA and CDR2 is FQGNSA. There are 15 residues in the CDR3. Trimming at V came to 3 bases and at J to 6 bases, leaving 8 bases not matched to a gene. CDR3 coding DNA: TGTGCCAGCAGCTTTTCTCTGGCGGGAGGTGATACGCAGTATTTT. Its translation is CASSFSLAGGDTQYF.

This chain links TRBV4-2 with TRBJ2-3; 11 nucleotides align to TRBD2. Germline trimming cut 4 bases from V and 3 bases from J; bases unmatched to any gene: 18. This CDR3 has 20 residues. The germline V gene has CDR1 LGHNA and CDR2 YNFKEQ. As DNA, the CDR3 is TGTGCCAGCAGCCTCCGACCCCCCGGACTAGCGGGCTACCGGACAGATACGCAGTATTTT. Translated: CASSLRPPGLAGYRTDTQYF.

The V gene is TRBV27, the J gene TRBJ1-1, with TRBD1 matching 7 bases. The J segment lost 0 bases and the V segment lost 6 bases, leaving 7 bases of the junction unmatched. The germline V gene has CDR1 MNHEY and CDR2 SMNVEV (reference sequence). The CDR3 is 15 residues long. The CDR3 sequence is CASREGAPMNTEAFF. In nucleotides, the CDR3 is TGTGCCAGCAGGGAGGGGGCCCCGATGAACACTGAAGCTTTCTTT.

The chain combines TRBV10-3 with TRBJ1-1; 8 bases match TRBD1. The V gene's germline CDR1 is ENHRY and CDR2 SYGVKD. V lost 8 bases and J lost 5; bases outside the gene matches: 10. This CDR3 has 14 amino acids. DNA of the CDR3: TGTGCCATCGGAACAGGGGGGATCCGGACTGAAGCTTTCTTT. It is translated as CAIGTGGIRTEAFF.

The chain recombines TRBV10-3 with TRBJ2-5; TRBD2 matches 9 bases. After removal of 0 bases from V and 5 bases from J, the junction contained 7 bases not matched to a gene. Germline CDR1 reads ENHRY; CDR2 reads SYGVKD. There are 16 residues in the CDR3. The CDR3 DNA reads as TGTGCCATCAGTGAGTCGGCGGGAGGGCTGACGGAGACCCAGTACTTC. This encodes CAISESAGGLTETQYF.

The rearrangement joins TRBV28 to TRBJ2-7; 8 bases agree with TRBD2. The J segment lost 5 bases and the V segment lost 7 bases, leaving 10 bases of the junction unmatched. Germline assignment: CDR1 MDHEN and CDR2 SYDVKM. This CDR3 has 14 residues. DNA of the CDR3: TGTGCCAGCAATTTTGCGGGGGGCTTGGACGAGCAGTACTTC. The encoded protein is CASNFAGGLDEQYF.

CDR3 sequence: CASSREPGQGNSAYEQYF. The DNA for the CDR3 is TGTGCCAGTAGTAGAGAACCGGGACAGGGCAATTCTGCCTACGAGCAGTACTTC. The V and J genes are TRBV19 and TRBJ2-7; TRBD1 agrees at 9 bases. The CDR3 covers 18 residues. Trimming took 4 bases from V and 2 from J; bases not matched to a gene: 15. The V gene's germline CDR1 is LNHDA and CDR2 SQIVND (reference sequence).

The chain carries TRBV27 and TRBJ1-1; D is possibly TRBD1 (6 bases). The CDR3 extends over 14 amino acids. Trimming shortened V by 4 bases and J by 7 bases, and 16 bases separated the two germline ends. CDR1 and CDR2 from the germline V gene are MNHEY and SMNVEV (reference sequence). DNA for the CDR3: TGTGCCAGCAGTTCGCTGACAGGCGGGTTTGAAGCTTTCTTT. Protein product: CASSSLTGGFEAFF.

This chain links TRBV28 with TRBJ1-1, with 7 nucleotides matching TRBD1. CDR3 length equals 12 residues. Germline-derived CDR1 and CDR2 are MDHEN and SYDVKM. V was clipped by 4 bases and J by 4 bases; unmatched bases: 0. The CDR3 reads CASSSGGTEAFF. CDR3 sequence (DNA): TGTGCCAGCAGTTCAGGGGGCACTGAAGCTTTCTTT.

The chain combines TRBV28 with TRBJ2-1, with 11 bases identical to TRBD1. The length of the CDR3 is 18 residues. Germline CDR1 reads MDHEN; CDR2 reads SYDVKM. The junction had 11 bases not matched to a gene; V was cut back by 7 bases and J by 0 bases. The CDR3 nucleotides are TGTGCCAGCACCCAACCCGCCGGGACAGGGGGCTCCTACAATGAGCAGTTCTTC. Its translation is CASTQPAGTGGSYNEQFF.

The chain is built from TRBV21-1 and TRBJ1-5. TRBV21-1 is a recognized pseudogene. CDR3 length: 15 residues. DNA of the CDR3: TGTGCCAGCAGCAAAGAAGCGGGGGGCAATCAGCCCCAGCATTTT. It translates to CASSKEAGGNQPQHF.

The rearrangement joins TRBV2 to TRBJ2-4, with a possible D match to TRBD1 (5 bases). This CDR3 is built from 14 residues. Trimming shortened V by 1 base and J by 6 bases, and 10 bases separated the two germline ends. CDR1 and CDR2 from the germline V gene are SNHLY and FYNNEI. The CDR3 spells CASSEEGQGNIQYF. The CDR3 DNA reads TGTGCCAGCAGTGAAGAAGGGCAGGGAAACATTCAGTACTTC.

The chain links TRBV5-1 to TRBJ2-7, with a possible D match to TRBD1 (8 bases). The V end was cut by 4 bases, the J end by 4 bases, with 18 bases between. CDR3 length: 15 residues. Germline-derived CDR1 and CDR2 are SGHRS and YFSETQ. CDR3 bases: TGCGCCAGCAGCCCACTACAGGGGGAGGGGTACGAGCAGTACTTC. Residues: CASSPLQGEGYEQYF.

The CDR3 region is CASRTGIAGDEQYF. In DNA form, the CDR3 reads TGTGCCAGCAGAACGGGTATAGCAGGGGACGAGCAGTACTTC. The gene calls are TRBV6-6 and TRBJ2-7; tentatively, D is TRBD1 (6 bases). Germline lookup yields CDR1 MNHNY and CDR2 SVGAGI (reference sequence). The CDR3 has 14 residues. V lost 6 bases and J lost 5, with 17 bases in between.

This sequence joins TRBV5-1 and TRBJ2-3; 7 bases match TRBD2. CDR1 and CDR2 from the germline V gene are SGHRS and YFSETQ. The V and J ends lost 4 bases and 5 bases, in that order; junction bases with no gene match: 10. The CDR3 consists of 15 residues. CDR3 nucleotides: TGCGCCAGCAGCCTCCTGGCGGGAGATGTAGATACGCAGTATTTT. Its translation is CASSLLAGDVDTQYF.

The V call is TRBV6-1, the J call TRBJ1-5; 11 bases are shared with TRBD1. The CDR3 sequence is 15 residues long. Germline CDR1 reads MNHNS; CDR2 reads SASEGT. V shed 9 bases and J 4 bases; nucleotides not matched to a gene: 8. The CDR3 nucleotides read TGTGCCAGTGGGCCGGGACAGGGGGGAAATCAGCCCCAGCATTTT. It codes for CASGPGQGGNQPQHF.

This clone was seen more than once but under ten times. CDR3 DNA: TGTGCCAGCAGCCAAGACGGACAGGCGGACTATGGCTACACCTTC. Translation gives CASSQDGQADYGYTF. This sequence joins TRBV4-2 and TRBJ1-2; 7 bases are shared with TRBD1. The ends lost 0 bases at V and 3 bases at J; junction bases unmatched: 4. In germline, CDR1 is LGHNA, CDR2 YNFKEQ. The CDR3 contains 15 residues.

The genes are TRBV6-5 and TRBJ1-1; 8 bases line up with TRBD1. V was pared by 0 bases and J by 7 bases, with 7 bases of the junction left unmatched. CDR1 is MNHEY, CDR2 SVGAGI, per germline. This CDR3 has 15 residues. DNA for the CDR3: TGTGCCAGCAGTTACTCGGCACAGGGGGGTTTTGAAGCTTTCTTT. Amino acids: CASSYSAQGGFEAFF.

V and J are TRBV5-1 and TRBJ2-1; TRBD2 matches at 12 bases. The trim removed 2 bases at V and 6 bases at J, leaving 3 bases unmatched. The germline V gene has CDR1 SGHRS and CDR2 YFSETQ. This CDR3 is 15 amino acids long. The CDR3 loop is CASSFELAGGNEQFF. The CDR3 DNA reads as TGCGCCAGCAGCTTTGAACTAGCGGGAGGCAATGAGCAGTTCTTC. The full variable domain, its missing parts supplied by reference TRBV5-1 and TRBJ2-1, is KAGVTQTPRYLIKTRGQQVTLSCSPISGHRSVSWYQQTPGQGLQFLFEYFSETQRNKGNFPGRFSGRQFSNSRSEMNVSTLELGDSALYLCASSFELAGGNEQFFGPGTRLTVL.

The rearrangement uses TRBV18 and TRBJ1-1, with D hard to call. The CDR3 spans 15 residues. Germline loops: CDR1 KGHSH, CDR2 LQKENI. Deletions cut 1 base from V and 7 bases from J, with 16 bases between. CDR3 amino acids: CASSPRPLESREAFF. DNA for the CDR3: TGTGCCAGCTCACCACGGCCCCTAGAGTCCCGTGAAGCTTTCTTT.

The chain carries TRBV5-6 and TRBJ2-1; D is perhaps TRBD2 (7 bases). V was shortened by 6 bases and J by 3 bases, with 16 bases between the two germline ends. This CDR3 is built from 15 residues. CDR1 is SGHDT and CDR2 is YYEEEE in the germline V gene. The CDR3 protein is CASTPRGGGYNEQFF. The CDR3 nucleotides read TGTGCCAGCACCCCTAGGGGGGGCGGCTACAATGAGCAGTTCTTC.

This rearrangement joins TRBV30 to TRBJ2-3, with 11 bases fitting TRBD2. CDR1 and CDR2 from the germline V gene are GTSNPN and SVGIG (reference sequence). The CDR3 has 15 residues. V lost 1 base to trimming and J lost 5 bases; unmatched junction nucleotides: 5. CDR3 bases: TGTGCCTGGAGTGAACTAGCGGGAGTCAGAGATACGCAGTATTTT. It specifies CAWSELAGVRDTQYF.